The sequence of this TCR beta chain was determined in a study of CD4 T cells in relation to SARS-CoV-2 and coronaviruses. The method was immunoSEQ multiplex PCR; TCRdb's version includes in-frame clones alone and lacks a portion of them. The repertoire has around 25,000 clones, around 76% of them found once; the top ten carry 10%. CD4+ T cells from unexposed donors were obtained before the COVID-19 pandemic (2011-2018). After roughly 9 days of culture, CD4+ T cells were isolated. The CDR3 loop spans 16 amino acids. Losses at the gene ends were 4 bases for V and 0 bases for J; bases not matched to a gene: 9. CDR1 is SGDLS and CDR2 is YYNGEE in the germline V gene. This clone was seen a handful of times. Its antigen remains unidentified.

Specimen: CD4+ T cells from PBMCs, cultured in vitro. The chain links TRBV9 to TRBJ1-1; TRBD1 agrees at 7 bases. The TCR comes from a human donor in good health. CDR3 amino acids: CASSTRQGPLNTEAFF. In DNA, the CDR3 is TGTGCCAGCAGCACCCGACAGGGTCCCCTGAACACTGAAGCTTTCTTT.